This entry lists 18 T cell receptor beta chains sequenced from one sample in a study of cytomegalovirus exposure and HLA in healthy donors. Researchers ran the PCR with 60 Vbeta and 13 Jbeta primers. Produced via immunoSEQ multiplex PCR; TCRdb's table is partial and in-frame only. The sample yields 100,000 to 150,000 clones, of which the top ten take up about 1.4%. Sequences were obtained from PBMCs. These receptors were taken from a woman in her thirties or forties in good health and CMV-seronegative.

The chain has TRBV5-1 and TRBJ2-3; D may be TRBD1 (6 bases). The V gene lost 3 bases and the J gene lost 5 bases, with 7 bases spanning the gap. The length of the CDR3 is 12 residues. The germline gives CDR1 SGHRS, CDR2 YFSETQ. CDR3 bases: TGCGCCAGCAGCTCACAGGGAGATACGCAGTATTTT. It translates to CASSSQGDTQYF.

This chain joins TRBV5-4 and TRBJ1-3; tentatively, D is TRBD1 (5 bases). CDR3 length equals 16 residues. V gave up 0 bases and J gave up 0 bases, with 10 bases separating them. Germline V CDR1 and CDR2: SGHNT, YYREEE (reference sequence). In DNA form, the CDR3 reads TGTGCCAGCAGCTTGGAGGGGCGGCGCTCTGGAAACACCATATATTTT. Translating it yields CASSLEGRRSGNTIYF.

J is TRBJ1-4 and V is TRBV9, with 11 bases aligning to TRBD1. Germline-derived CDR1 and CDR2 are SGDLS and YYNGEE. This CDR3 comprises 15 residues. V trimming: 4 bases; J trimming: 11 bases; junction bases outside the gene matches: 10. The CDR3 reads CASSPHGQGAVKLFF. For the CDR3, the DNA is TGTGCCAGCAGCCCCCACGGACAGGGGGCTGTGAAACTGTTTTTT.

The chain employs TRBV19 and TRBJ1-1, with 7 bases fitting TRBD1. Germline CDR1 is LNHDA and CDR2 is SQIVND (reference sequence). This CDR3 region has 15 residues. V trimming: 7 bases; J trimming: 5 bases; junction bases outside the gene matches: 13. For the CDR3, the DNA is TGTGCCAGTACCGCCCGTCGGACAGGACGGACTGAAGCTTTCTTT. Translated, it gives CASTARRTGRTEAFF.

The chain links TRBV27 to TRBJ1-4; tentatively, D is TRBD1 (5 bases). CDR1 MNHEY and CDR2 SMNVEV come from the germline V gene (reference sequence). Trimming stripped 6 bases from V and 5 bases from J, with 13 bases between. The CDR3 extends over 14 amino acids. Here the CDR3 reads CASRNRRDNEKLFF. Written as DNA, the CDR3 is TGTGCCAGCAGGAATAGGCGGGACAATGAAAAACTGTTTTTT.

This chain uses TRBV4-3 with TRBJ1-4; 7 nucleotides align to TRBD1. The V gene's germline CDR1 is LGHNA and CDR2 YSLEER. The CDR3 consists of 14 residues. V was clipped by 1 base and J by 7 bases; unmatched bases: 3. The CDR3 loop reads CASSQVGGSEKLFF. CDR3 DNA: TGCGCCAGCAGCCAAGTAGGGGGCAGTGAAAAACTGTTTTTT.

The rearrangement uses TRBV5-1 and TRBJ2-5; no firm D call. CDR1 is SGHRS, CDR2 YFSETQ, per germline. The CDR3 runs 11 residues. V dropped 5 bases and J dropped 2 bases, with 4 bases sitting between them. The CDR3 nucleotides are TGCGCCAGCAGTAGACAAGAGACCCAGTACTTC. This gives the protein CASSRQETQYF.

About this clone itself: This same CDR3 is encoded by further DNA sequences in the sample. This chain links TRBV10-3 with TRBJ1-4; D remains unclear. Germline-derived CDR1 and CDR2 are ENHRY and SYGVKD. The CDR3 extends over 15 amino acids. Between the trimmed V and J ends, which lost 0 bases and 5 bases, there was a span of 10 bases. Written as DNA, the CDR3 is TGTGCCATCAGTGAGTCGGGCGGGGAAAATGAAAAACTGTTTTTT. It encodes CAISESGGENEKLFF.

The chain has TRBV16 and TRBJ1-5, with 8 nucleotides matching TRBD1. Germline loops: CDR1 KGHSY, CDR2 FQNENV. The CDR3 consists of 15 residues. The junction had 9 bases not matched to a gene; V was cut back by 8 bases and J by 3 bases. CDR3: CASAVQGGFNQPQHF. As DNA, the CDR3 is TGTGCCAGCGCTGTACAGGGGGGCTTCAATCAGCCCCAGCATTTT.

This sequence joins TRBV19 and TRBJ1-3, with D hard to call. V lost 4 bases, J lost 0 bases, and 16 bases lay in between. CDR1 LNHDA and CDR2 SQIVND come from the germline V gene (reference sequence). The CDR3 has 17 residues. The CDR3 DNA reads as TGTGCCAGTAGTAATGGGGAGACACGGAACTCTGGAAACACCATATATTTT. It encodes CASSNGETRNSGNTIYF.

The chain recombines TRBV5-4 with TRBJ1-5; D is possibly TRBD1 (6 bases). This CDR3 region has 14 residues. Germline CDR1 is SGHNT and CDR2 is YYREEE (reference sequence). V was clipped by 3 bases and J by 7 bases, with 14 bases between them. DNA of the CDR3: TGTGCCAGCAGCTGGGGCAGGGGTGCGCAGCCCCAGCATTTT. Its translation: CASSWGRGAQPQHF.

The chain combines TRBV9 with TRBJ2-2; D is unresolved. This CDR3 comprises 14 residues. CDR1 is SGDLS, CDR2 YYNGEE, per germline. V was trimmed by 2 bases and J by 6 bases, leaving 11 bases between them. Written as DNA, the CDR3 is TGTGCCAGCAGCGTCCTGCGAATCCCCGGGGAGCTGTTTTTT. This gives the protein CASSVLRIPGELFF.

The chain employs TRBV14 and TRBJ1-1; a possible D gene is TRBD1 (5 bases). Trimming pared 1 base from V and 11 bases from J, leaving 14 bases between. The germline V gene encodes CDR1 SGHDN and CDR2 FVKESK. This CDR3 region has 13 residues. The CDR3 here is CASSQGDSTVAFF. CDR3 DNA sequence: TGTGCCAGCAGCCAAGGGGACTCCACGGTCGCTTTCTTT. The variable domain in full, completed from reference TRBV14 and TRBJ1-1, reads EAGVTQFPSHSVIEKGQTVTLRCDPISGHDNLYWYRRVMGKEIKFLLHFVKESKQDESGMPNNRFLAERTGGTYSTLKVQPAELEDSGVYFCASSQGDSTVAFFGQGTRLTVV.

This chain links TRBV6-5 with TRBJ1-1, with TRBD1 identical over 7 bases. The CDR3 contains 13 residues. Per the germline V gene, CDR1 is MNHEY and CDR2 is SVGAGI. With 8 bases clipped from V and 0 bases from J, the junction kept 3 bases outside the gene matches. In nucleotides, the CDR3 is TGTGCCAGCCGGGACAGTATGAACACTGAAGCTTTCTTT. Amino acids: CASRDSMNTEAFF.

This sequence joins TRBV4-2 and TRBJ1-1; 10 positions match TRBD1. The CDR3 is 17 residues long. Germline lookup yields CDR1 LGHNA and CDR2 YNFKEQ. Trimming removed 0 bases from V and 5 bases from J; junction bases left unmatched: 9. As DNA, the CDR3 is TGTGCCAGCAGCCAAGATTTCGGGACAGGGGAGGGAACTGAAGCTTTCTTT. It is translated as CASSQDFGTGEGTEAFF.

The CDR3 is CASRRTGKLFF. The CDR3 nucleotides read TGCGCCAGCAGACGCACGGGAAAACTGTTTTTT. The chain links TRBV10-1 to TRBJ1-4; D is unclear. Trimming pared 6 bases from V and 10 bases from J, leaving 9 bases between. Germline V lookup: CDR1 WNHNN, CDR2 SYGVQD (reference sequence). This CDR3 region has 11 residues.

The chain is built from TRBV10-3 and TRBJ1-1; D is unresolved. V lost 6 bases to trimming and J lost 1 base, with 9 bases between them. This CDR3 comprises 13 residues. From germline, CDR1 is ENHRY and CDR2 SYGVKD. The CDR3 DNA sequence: TGTGCCATCAGCCGGGAAGCGAACACTGAAGCTTTCTTT. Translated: CAISREANTEAFF.

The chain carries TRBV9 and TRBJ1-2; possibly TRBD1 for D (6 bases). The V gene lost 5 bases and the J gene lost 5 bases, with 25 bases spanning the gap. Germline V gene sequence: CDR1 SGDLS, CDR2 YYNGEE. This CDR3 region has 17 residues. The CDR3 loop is CASRASEEQGRYYGYTF. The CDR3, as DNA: TGTGCCAGCAGGGCTTCGGAGGAACAGGGAAGATATTATGGCTACACCTTC.